This passage covers 21 T cell receptor beta chains from one sample sequenced in a study of tissue T cells after allogeneic stem cell transplantation. Indicated time point: mouse harvest day 7 after allogeneic transplant. Tail vein injection delivered 10^7 T-cell-depleted bone marrow cells and 10^6 splenic CD5+ T cells. Measured with immunoSEQ multiplex PCR; TCRdb has only the in-frame clones, and not every one. Of 6,700 or so clones listed, less than 60% were seen once; the top ten hold 6% to 8.5%. The sequencing sample was made of gut tissue. All receptors come from a female BALB/c mouse given C57BL/6 T cells with graft-versus-host disease after an allogeneic hematopoietic cell transplant.

This clone was counted between two and nine times. The genes are named according to mouse. With the read ending 1 residue before the CDR3 end, the germline J gene is used to fill in that end. The V gene is TRBV16, the J gene TRBJ2-5; weak D call: TRBD2 (6 bases). CDR1 and CDR2 (germline): SGHSA, FRNQAP. The CDR3 covers 14 residues. V lost 0 bases and J 2 bases, leaving 6 bases between the germline ends. The sequenced part of the CDR3 DNA is TGTGCAAGCAGCTTAGATGGGGGCCAAGACACCCAGTAC. Translation gives CASSLDGGQDTQY. The whole CDR3 sequence reads CASSLDGGQDTQYF. Full variable domain (outside the CDR3, taken from reference TRBV16 and TRBJ2-5): NAGVIQTPRHKVTGKGQEATLWCEPISGHSAVFWYRQTIVQGLEFLTYFRNQAPIDDSGMPKERFSAQMPNQSHSTLKIQSTQPQDSAVYLCASSLDGGQDTQYFGPGTRLLVL.

A remark on this clone: The genes and germline here are from mouse. The read halts 1 residue ahead of the CDR3 end, with the missing end drawn from the germline J gene. V is TRBV26 and J is TRBJ1-4; a possible D gene is TRBD1 (5 bases). This CDR3 has 15 amino acids. Trimming took 4 bases from V and 0 from J, leaving 9 bases between them. Germline CDR1 is KGHPV and CDR2 is FQNQEV (reference sequence). CDR3 protein: CASSPRQLSNERLFF. Partial CDR3 DNA: TGTGCCAGCAGTCCCCGACAGCTTTCCAACGAAAGATTATTT.

Remarks on this clone: These gene names are mouse names. Sequencing ends 1 residue short of the CDR3 end; the germline J gene provides the rest. The chain employs TRBV31 and TRBJ2-3; TRBD2 matches 8 bases. Trimming removed 7 bases from V and 2 bases from J; junction bases left unmatched: 8. CDR1 GKSSPN and CDR2 SITVG come from the germline V gene. The CDR3 sequence is 14 residues long. The CDR3 region is CALWGGRDAETLYF. The covered CDR3 bases are TGTGCCTTATGGGGGGGGCGGGATGCAGAAACGCTGTAT.

With respect to this clone: All gene names here are mouse names. The read comes to an end 1 residue before the CDR3 does, leaving the germline J gene to fill in the end. This chain uses TRBV13-1 with TRBJ2-2; TRBD1 aligns across 9 bases. V was clipped by 5 bases and J by 5 bases; unmatched bases: 4. The CDR3 totals 14 residues. From germline, CDR1 is NSHNY and CDR2 SYGAGN. CDR3 sequence: CASSPDRGTGQLYF. The covered CDR3 bases are TGTGCCAGCAGCCCGGACAGGGGAACCGGGCAGCTCTAC.

With respect to this clone: Mouse germline and gene names are used. The read stops 1 residue short of the end of the CDR3; the missing end is completed from the germline J gene. This chain joins TRBV12-2 and TRBJ1-3; no clear D gene. Deletions cut 0 bases from V and 0 bases from J, with 5 bases between. Germline lookup yields CDR1 SGHLS and CDR2 HYDKME. This CDR3 region has 14 residues. The CDR3 protein is CASSLADSGNTLYF. CDR3 DNA, as far as it was read: TGTGCCAGCTCTCTCGCGGATTCTGGAAATACGCTCTAT.

Remarks on this clone: The germline and genes are mouse ones. The missing CDR3 end, 1 residue past where the read stops, is filled in from the germline J gene. V usage is TRBV3 and J usage is TRBJ2-1, with 13 bases identical to TRBD2. V dropped 6 bases and J dropped 3; count of bases not matched to a gene: 2. The CDR3 has 15 amino acids. CDR1 is SNHLY, CDR2 FYNGKV, per germline (reference sequence). The sequenced part of the CDR3 DNA is TGTGCCAGCAGTAGGACTGGGGGGGCCTATGCTGAGCAGTTC. Translated: CASSRTGGAYAEQF. The full CDR3 sequence reads CASSRTGGAYAEQFF.

Only a few counts were recorded for this clone. Gene names are the mouse ones. The observed sequence ends 1 residue before the CDR3 terminus, with the missing tail filled in from the germline J gene. The chain combines TRBV1 with TRBJ1-6; no clear D gene. TRBJ1-6 counts as an open reading frame of uncertain function. Trimming cost V 0 bases and J 5 bases, with 5 bases left between them. CDR1 NSQYPW and CDR2 LRSPGD come from the germline V gene (reference sequence). The CDR3 runs 14 residues. The part of the CDR3 DNA that was read is TGCACCTGCAGTGCAGACAGGAATAATTCGCCCCTCTAC. It codes for CTCSADRNNSPLY. The full CDR3 protein reads CTCSADRNNSPLYF.

Notes on this clone: The gene names given are mouse names. The sequence runs out 1 residue before the end of the CDR3; the remainder is reconstructed from the germline J gene. The V and J genes are TRBV16 and TRBJ1-2, with a weak D call TRBD1 (5 bases). This CDR3 spans 14 amino acids. V shed 4 bases and J shed 0 bases, with 9 bases lying between them. Germline CDR1 reads SGHSA; CDR2 reads FRNQAP. CDR3 region: CASSSGPPNSDYTF. Partial CDR3 DNA: TGTGCAAGCAGCTCGGGACCACCAAACTCCGACTACACC.

Comments on this clone: Gene names denote mouse genes. The read terminates 1 residue ahead of where the CDR3 ends, so the germline J gene completes it. The chain recombines TRBV13-2 with TRBJ2-5; TRBD2 matches at 8 bases. CDR3 length: 16 residues. Germline V gives CDR1 NNHNN, CDR2 SYGAGS (reference sequence). Trimming took 1 base from V and 0 from J; bases not matched to a gene: 4. The CDR3 protein is CASGDMGGINQDTQYF. The covered CDR3 bases are TGTGCCAGCGGTGATATGGGGGGGATTAACCAAGACACCCAGTAC.

This clone appeared a few times. Gene names denote mouse genes. The CDR3 extends 1 residue past the end of the read, so its final part is completed from the germline J gene. The V and J genes are TRBV13-1 and TRBJ2-5; unclear D gene. The germline gives CDR1 NSHNY, CDR2 SYGAGN. The CDR3 extends over 14 amino acids. Between the trimmed V and J ends, which lost 0 bases and 0 bases, there was a span of 5 bases. This CDR3 is CASSDGGNQDTQYF. Incomplete CDR3 DNA: TGTGCCAGCAGTGATGGGGGTAACCAAGACACCCAGTAC.

The table lists this clone with a few counts. Gene labels here are mouse ones. The read ends 1 residue early relative to the CDR3; the germline J gene fills the gap. The J gene is TRBJ2-2, the V gene TRBV2; TRBD2 matches 8 bases. J lost 4 bases, V lost 3 bases, and 4 bases had no gene match. The germline V gene encodes CDR1 LGHNA and CDR2 YSYQKL. The CDR3 sequence is 15 residues long. CDR3 DNA, as far as it was read: TGTGCCAGCAGCCAGGAGGGGGGGCGCACCGGGCAGCTCTAC. Translated: CASSQEGGRTGQLY. The whole CDR3 sequence is CASSQEGGRTGQLYF.

This clone occurred a few times. Gene names follow the mouse nomenclature. Read coverage stops 1 residue before the CDR3 terminus; the germline J gene supplies the remainder. The chain joins TRBV19 to TRBJ2-5, with TRBD1 as a possible D gene (5 bases). The CDR3 is 14 residues long. V was pared by 4 bases and J by 11 bases, with 20 bases between. CDR1 is FNHDT, CDR2 SITEND, per germline (reference sequence). CDR3 protein: CASSPPPFLGHQYF. The covered CDR3 bases are TGTGCCAGCAGTCCTCCTCCCTTCCTCGGACACCAGTAC.

In regard to this clone: Any gene name here is a mouse gene name. The read ends 1 residue shy of where the CDR3 ends; the end is completed using the germline J gene. This chain joins TRBV13-1 and TRBJ2-5, with D unclear. This CDR3 comprises 13 residues. CDR1 and CDR2 (germline): NSHNY, SYGAGN. V lost 1 base and J 0 bases, leaving 3 bases between the germline ends. The CDR3: CASSDTNQDTQYF. The CDR3 bases that were read are TGTGCCAGCAGTGATACTAACCAAGACACCCAGTAC.

Notes on this clone: Each gene name is a mouse one. The sequenced fragment ends 1 residue before the CDR3 boundary, so the rest is inferred from the germline J gene. V usage is TRBV26 and J usage is TRBJ1-5, with D uncertain. Between the trimmed V and J ends, which lost 4 bases and 0 bases, there was a span of 4 bases. Germline V gene sequence: CDR1 KGHPV, CDR2 FQNQEV (reference sequence). CDR3 size: 13 residues. CDR3: CASSPHNNQAPLF. The CDR3 bases that were read are TGTGCCAGCAGTCCACATAACAACCAGGCTCCGCTT.

On this clone: Gene names and germline match the mouse. From the germline J gene comes the end of the CDR3, since the read stops 1 residue before it. V usage is TRBV12-1 and J usage is TRBJ2-1; 9 bases agree with TRBD2. Per the germline V gene, CDR1 is SGHSN and CDR2 is HYEKVE. The CDR3 extends over 14 amino acids. Germline trimming cut 2 bases from V and 3 bases from J; bases unmatched to any gene: 1. CDR3 in amino acids: CASSRGLGYAEQFF. The sequenced CDR3 bases are TGTGCCAGCTCTCGGGGACTGGGCTATGCTGAGCAGTTC.

With regard to this clone: Gene names follow the mouse nomenclature. The CDR3 is cut off 1 residue early in the read; its end comes from the germline J gene. The rearrangement uses TRBV16 and TRBJ2-4; the match to TRBD2 covers 8 bases. The CDR3 sequence is 14 residues long. V trimming: 1 base; J trimming: 3 bases; junction bases outside the gene matches: 0. Germline-derived CDR1 and CDR2 are SGHSA and FRNQAP. The CDR3 DNA, read in part, is TGTGCAAGCAGCTTAGCTGGGGGGCAAAACACCTTGTAC. Amino acid sequence: CASSLAGGQNTLY. The full-length CDR3 reads as CASSLAGGQNTLYF.

About this clone itself: Gene labels here are mouse ones. The read ends 1 residue shy of where the CDR3 ends; the end is completed using the germline J gene. The chain combines TRBV5 with TRBJ2-7; D perhaps matches TRBD2 (6 bases). The V and J ends lost 0 bases and 0 bases respectively, with 12 bases between them. The CDR3 runs to 16 residues. Germline-derived CDR1 and CDR2 are LGHNA and YNLKQL (reference sequence). The CDR3 reads CASSQDWGRSSYEQYF. CDR3 DNA (partial): TGTGCCAGCAGCCAAGACTGGGGAAGGAGCTCCTATGAACAGTAC.

For this clone: All gene names here are mouse names. The read halts 1 residue ahead of the CDR3 end, with the missing end drawn from the germline J gene. The chain recombines TRBV3 with TRBJ2-3, with TRBD1 identical over 7 bases. This CDR3 is 14 amino acids long. The V segment lost 6 bases and the J segment 0 bases; nucleotides outside the gene matches: 3. Germline V gene sequence: CDR1 SNHLY, CDR2 FYNGKV (reference sequence). CDR3 amino acids: CASSRQGSAETLYF. The DNA read from the CDR3 is TGTGCCAGCAGTCGACAGGGAAGTGCAGAAACGCTGTAT. Looking up the rest from reference TRBV3 and TRBJ2-3 gives the full variable domain: GPKVLQIPSHQIIDMGQMVTLNCDPVSNHLYFYWYKQILGQQMEFLVNFYNGKVMEKSKLFKDQFSVERPDGSYFTLKIQPTALEDSAVYFCASSRQGSAETLYFGSGTRLTVL.

Concerning this clone: Gene and germline names: mouse. The sequenced fragment ends 1 residue before the CDR3 boundary, so the rest is inferred from the germline J gene. This chain connects TRBV12-1 to TRBJ2-1; 7 positions match TRBD2. The germline gives CDR1 SGHSN, CDR2 HYEKVE. V was pared by 4 bases and J by 0 bases, with 5 bases of the junction left unmatched. The CDR3 covers 15 residues. CDR3 region: CASSLGGGNYAEQFF. CDR3 DNA, as far as it was read: TGTGCCAGCTCCCTCGGGGGGGGTAACTATGCTGAGCAGTTC.

Turning to this clone: Gene names are mouse gene names. The read finishes 1 residue shy of the CDR3 end, and the germline J gene is used to complete it. This chain links TRBV1 with TRBJ2-3; TRBD1 matches at 10 bases. There are 16 residues in the CDR3. The germline gives CDR1 NSQYPW, CDR2 LRSPGD (reference sequence). Germline trimming cut 3 bases from V and 1 base from J; bases unmatched to any gene: 4. CDR3: CTCSARQGAGAETLYF. The CDR3 bases that were read are TGCACCTGCAGTGCGCGACAGGGGGCCGGTGCAGAAACGCTGTAT.

This clone is labeled medium-sized. Mouse names are used for the genes. Partial CDR3 DNA: TGTGCCAGCAGCTTCGCTGGGGGATATGAACAGTAC. The encoded protein is CASSFAGGYEQY. The complete CDR3 sequence is CASSFAGGYEQYF. The V and J genes are TRBV3 and TRBJ2-7; 7 bases align to TRBD2. The read terminates 1 residue ahead of where the CDR3 ends, so the germline J gene completes it. The CDR3 runs to 13 residues. Germline CDR1 and CDR2: SNHLY and FYNGKV (reference sequence). V shed 3 bases and J 4 bases; nucleotides not matched to a gene: 3.